The 26 T cell receptor beta chains reported below all come from one sample, sequenced in a study of cytomegalovirus exposure and HLA in healthy donors. PCR employed 60 Vbeta and 13 Jbeta primers. This table comes from immunoSEQ multiplex PCR, and its TCRdb copy is limited to in-frame clones, with some not included. Its table records tens of thousands of clones. Source material: PBMCs. The receptor set was obtained from a man aged 55 to 70 in good health and CMV-seropositive.

The gene calls are TRBV29-1 and TRBJ1-5; 10 bases line up with TRBD1. The CDR3 consists of 14 residues. From germline, CDR1 is SQVTM and CDR2 ANQGSEA. The V segment lost 6 bases and the J segment 7 bases; nucleotides outside the gene matches: 9. In nucleotides, the CDR3 is TGCAGCGTGACCATGACAGGGGGCAGACAGCCCCAGCATTTT. Amino acids: CSVTMTGGRQPQHF.

The chain uses TRBV28 and TRBJ1-5, with 7 bases lining up with TRBD1. Germline CDR1 and CDR2: MDHEN and SYDVKM. The junction had 14 bases not matched to a gene; V was cut back by 6 bases and J by 6 bases. The CDR3 runs 16 residues. The CDR3 sequence: CASSPPTGKVGQPQHF. The CDR3 DNA follows: TGTGCCAGCAGCCCGCCGACAGGGAAGGTCGGTCAGCCCCAGCATTTT.

The gene calls are TRBV7-2 and TRBJ1-5; TRBD1 is a possible D gene (5 bases). CDR3 size: 14 residues. The V end lost 2 bases, the J end lost 3 bases, and 8 bases lay between the germline ends. Germline V lookup: CDR1 SGHTA, CDR2 FQGNSA. This CDR3 is CASSLPGNNQPQHF. CDR3 sequence (DNA): TGTGCCAGCAGCTTACCAGGGAACAATCAGCCCCAGCATTTT.

The rearrangement joins TRBV18 to TRBJ1-1, with D possibly TRBD1 on 6 matching bases. Germline V gene lookup returns CDR1 KGHSH and CDR2 LQKENI. V gave up 3 bases and J gave up 1 base, with 12 bases separating them. This CDR3 spans 15 amino acids. CDR3: CASSPPGVRNTEAFF. CDR3 DNA: TGTGCCAGCTCACCGCCAGGGGTGCGGAACACTGAAGCTTTCTTT.

The rearrangement links TRBV25-1 to TRBJ2-4; D is unresolved. The V end was cut by 7 bases, the J end by 1 base, with 8 bases between. CDR1 and CDR2 (germline): MGHDK, SYGVNS. This CDR3 contains 13 residues. The CDR3 DNA sequence: TGTGCCAGCACTAGTCAGGCCAAAAACATTCAGTACTTC. Amino acid sequence: CASTSQAKNIQYF. Full variable domain (outside the CDR3, taken from reference TRBV25-1 and TRBJ2-4): EADIYQTPRYLVIGTGKKITLECSQTMGHDKMYWYQQDPGMELHLIHYSYGVNSTEKGDLSSESTVSRIRTEHFPLTLESARPSHTSQYLCASTSQAKNIQYFGAGTRLSVL.

This rearrangement joins TRBV10-2 to TRBJ2-7; 9 bases fit TRBD1. This CDR3 has 14 amino acids. Germline trimming cut 6 bases from V and 4 bases from J; bases unmatched to any gene: 7. Germline V lookup: CDR1 WSHSY, CDR2 SAAADI. The CDR3 DNA sequence: TGCGCCAGCAGGGGGACAGGGAATCGATACGAGCAGTACTTC. Protein sequence: CASRGTGNRYEQYF.

The chain couples TRBV6-6 to TRBJ1-2; D is possibly TRBD1 (5 bases). Between the trimmed V and J ends, which lost 7 bases and 2 bases, there was a span of 11 bases. CDR1 is MNHNY and CDR2 is SVGAGI in the germline V gene (reference sequence). CDR3 size: 13 residues. CDR3 region: CASTLDKNYGYTF. CDR3 in DNA: TGTGCCAGCACTTTGGACAAGAACTATGGCTACACCTTC.

The chain couples TRBV5-6 to TRBJ2-7, with TRBD2 matching 11 bases. CDR1 SGHDT and CDR2 YYEEEE come from the germline V gene. V lost 4 bases and J lost 2; bases outside the gene matches: 5. This CDR3 spans 15 amino acids. The CDR3 DNA reads TGTGCCAGCAGCCCCCTAGCGGGAGGACCCTACGAGCAGTACTTC. Its protein is CASSPLAGGPYEQYF.

The chain employs TRBV28 and TRBJ2-7; maybe TRBD2 (6 bases). V was pared by 3 bases and J by 2 bases, with 8 bases between. The germline gives CDR1 MDHEN, CDR2 SYDVKM. The CDR3 length is 13 residues. This CDR3 is CASSLGGTYEQYF. CDR3 in DNA: TGTGCCAGCAGTTTGGGAGGTACCTACGAGCAGTACTTC.

CDR3 sequence (DNA): TGTGCCATCATGGGACAGGGTTCCGGGGAGCTGTTTTTT. As protein: CAIMGQGSGELFF. This chain uses TRBV10-3 with TRBJ2-2; 9 bases match TRBD1. CDR3 size: 13 residues. Germline CDR1 ENHRY, CDR2 SYGVKD. The junction had 3 bases not matched to a gene; V was cut back by 7 bases and J by 6 bases.

The chain employs TRBV29-1 and TRBJ2-7; no reliable D call. Trimming took off 1 base at V and 8 bases at J, with 12 bases between the two ends. In germline, CDR1 is SQVTM, CDR2 ANQGSEA. There are 12 residues in the CDR3. The CDR3 DNA reads TGCAGCGTTGAAGCCCCCGGGTCCAAGCAGTACTTC. Its protein is CSVEAPGSKQYF.

V is TRBV7-2 and J is TRBJ1-2; the D gene is possibly TRBD1 (6 bases). The CDR3 covers 15 residues. V lost 1 base and J lost 4, with 13 bases in between. Germline V CDR1 and CDR2: SGHTA, FQGNSA. The CDR3 DNA follows: TGTGCCAGCAGCTTAGGGACAGAATCCGGCTATGGCTACACCTTC. Residues: CASSLGTESGYGYTF.

This chain joins TRBV18 and TRBJ1-2; possible D gene TRBD1, 6 bases. Trimming shortened V by 3 bases and J by 1 base, and 6 bases separated the two germline ends. CDR1 and CDR2 from the germline V gene are KGHSH and LQKENI. This CDR3 comprises 13 residues. The CDR3 bases are TGTGCCAGCTCACCGGACAGTAACTATGGCTACACCTTC. Residues: CASSPDSNYGYTF.

The chain employs TRBV14 and TRBJ1-2; 7 bases are a match to TRBD1. Losses at the gene ends were 4 bases for V and 7 bases for J; bases not matched to a gene: 9. CDR3 length: 14 amino acids. The germline CDR1 and CDR2 sequences are SGHDN and FVKESK. CDR3 nucleotide sequence: TGTGCCAGCAGCCGACAGGGAACGTATAGTGGCTACACCTTC. It is translated as CASSRQGTYSGYTF.

V usage is TRBV5-1 and J usage is TRBJ1-1; D might be TRBD1 (5 bases). Per germline, CDR1 SGHRS and CDR2 YFSETQ. The V gene lost 0 bases and the J gene lost 3 bases, with 12 bases spanning the gap. The CDR3 contains 15 residues. CDR3 amino acids: CASSLAGGWDTEAFF. Here the CDR3 DNA reads TGCGCCAGCAGCTTGGCGGGGGGATGGGACACTGAAGCTTTCTTT.

With respect to this clone: The missing conserved phenylalanine or tryptophan at the end of this CDR3 makes a read error likely. This chain links TRBV30 with TRBJ1-1; D unresolved. This CDR3 is 13 amino acids long. V lost 4 bases and J lost 5, with 14 bases in between. Germline CDR1 GTSNPN, CDR2 SVGIG (reference sequence). The CDR3 loop is CAWTLSGDTEAFL. The CDR3 DNA reads TGTGCCTGGACCCTTTCGGGTGATACTGAAGCTTTCCTT.

The chain has TRBV7-8 and TRBJ2-7, with D maybe TRBD2 (6 bases). The V end lost 8 bases, the J end lost 0 bases, and 14 bases lay between the germline ends. CDR3 length equals 14 residues. Germline V lookup: CDR1 SGHVS, CDR2 FQNEAQ. The CDR3 protein is CASAWGSGSYEQYF. Here the CDR3 DNA reads TGTGCCAGCGCCTGGGGTAGCGGCTCCTACGAGCAGTACTTC.

The V call is TRBV5-8, the J call TRBJ1-4; 12 bases align to TRBD1. V trimming: 4 bases; J trimming: 7 bases; junction bases outside the gene matches: 8. CDR1 is SGHTS, CDR2 YDEGEE, per germline. The CDR3 has 16 amino acids. CDR3 sequence: CASSLGQGARSEKLFF. CDR3 bases: TGTGCCAGCAGCCTGGGACAGGGGGCGCGTAGTGAAAAACTGTTTTTT.

This chain connects TRBV5-1 to TRBJ1-5, with 8 bases identical to TRBD1. Losses at the gene ends were 3 bases for V and 7 bases for J; bases not matched to a gene: 6. Germline values: CDR1 SGHRS, CDR2 YFSETQ. The CDR3 is 14 residues long. CDR3 DNA sequence: TGCGCCAGCAGCTGGGGGGACAGGTCGCAGCCCCAGCATTTT. It is translated as CASSWGDRSQPQHF.

V and J are TRBV9 and TRBJ2-1; 7 bases line up with TRBD2. Germline-derived CDR1 and CDR2 are SGDLS and YYNGEE. CDR3 size: 16 residues. Losses at the gene ends were 4 bases for V and 4 bases for J; bases not matched to a gene: 11. CDR3 DNA: TGTGCCAGCAGCCCCCGGGGTAGCGGGTTTTACAATGAGCAGTTCTTC. Translation gives CASSPRGSGFYNEQFF.

Here the CDR3 reads CSVRQAGQAYEQFF. For the CDR3, the DNA is TGCAGCGTCCGACAAGCTGGACAGGCGTATGAGCAGTTCTTC. This chain links TRBV29-1 with TRBJ2-1; 7 bases match TRBD1. Trimming at V came to 6 bases and at J to 8 bases, leaving 13 bases not matched to a gene. CDR1 is SQVTM and CDR2 is ANQGSEA in the germline V gene. The CDR3 sequence is 14 residues long.

The CDR3 DNA reads TGTGCCAGCCAGCGGGGTCCCCTCGAGCAGTACTTC. Translating gives CASQRGPLEQYF. The J gene is TRBJ2-7, the V gene TRBV6-5; TRBD2 aligns across 7 bases. After removal of 8 bases from V and 6 bases from J, the junction contained 7 bases not matched to a gene. CDR3 length: 12 amino acids. Germline V gives CDR1 MNHEY, CDR2 SVGAGI.

The J gene is TRBJ2-7, the V gene TRBV4-2; perhaps TRBD2 as D (5 bases). This CDR3 comprises 15 residues. V gave up 0 bases and J gave up 4 bases, with 13 bases separating them. Germline V CDR1 and CDR2: LGHNA, YNFKEQ. The CDR3 DNA reads TGTGCCAGCAGCCAAGAGTTAGTGGAGGTGTACGAGCAGTACTTC. This translates into CASSQELVEVYEQYF.

The rearrangement uses TRBV5-1 and TRBJ1-1; TRBD1 matches 7 bases. This CDR3 is 14 amino acids long. The germline V gene has CDR1 SGHRS and CDR2 YFSETQ. V lost 5 bases, J lost 5 bases, and 9 bases stayed unmatched. CDR3 loop: CASRTRQGETEAFF. The CDR3 DNA follows: TGCGCCAGCAGGACGAGACAGGGAGAGACTGAAGCTTTCTTT.

This chain uses TRBV9 with TRBJ2-7; a possible D gene is TRBD1 (6 bases). Germline loops: CDR1 SGDLS, CDR2 YYNGEE. Trimming shortened V by 7 bases and J by 1 base, and 15 bases separated the two germline ends. CDR3 length equals 14 residues. The CDR3 region has the DNA TGTGCCAGCGGGGGCCCTGACGGATCCTACGAGCAGTACTTC. Translation: CASGGPDGSYEQYF.

CDR3 sequence (DNA): TGCGCCAGCAGTCGGACTAGCGAAAACACCGGGGAGCTGTTTTTT. The encoded protein is CASSRTSENTGELFF. The chain recombines TRBV5-1 with TRBJ2-2, with 9 bases aligning to TRBD2. Germline values: CDR1 SGHRS, CDR2 YFSETQ. The trim removed 5 bases at V and 2 bases at J, leaving 4 bases unmatched. The CDR3 extends over 15 amino acids.